Listed here are 21 T cell receptor beta chains from one sample, sequenced in a study of T cells after posttransplantation cyclophosphamide. Libraries were prepared by immunoSEQ multiplex PCR; TCRdb keeps only in-frame clonotypes and omits some of them. The repertoire holds tens of thousands of clones, with about nine tenths as singletons. Treatment was busulfan-fludarabine conditioning, a marrow graft, and cyclophosphamide on days +3 and +4. Source: PBMCs, taken 55 to 70 days after allogeneic stem cell transplant with posttransplant cyclophosphamide. Receptors were obtained from a male patient aged 60-70 years who received an allogeneic stem cell transplant from a related donor and was CMV-positive. Part of the T cell pool may stem from the graft donor.

The rearrangement uses TRBV6-5 and TRBJ1-5; D gene unclear. From germline, CDR1 is MNHEY and CDR2 SVGAGI. The CDR3 is made up of 13 amino acids. V lost 7 bases and J lost 0, with 7 bases in between. Written as DNA, the CDR3 is TGTGCCAGCAAGAGGGATAGCAATCAGCCCCAGCATTTT. Translation gives CASKRDSNQPQHF.

The chain combines TRBV4-1 with TRBJ2-2; D is perhaps TRBD2 (5 bases). V lost 3 bases and J lost 5, with 19 bases in between. The CDR3 is 17 amino acids. In germline, CDR1 is MGHRA, CDR2 YSYEKL. CDR3 coding DNA: TGCGCCAGCAGCCACTATGGAATCCGGGGTCCGACCGGGGAGCTGTTTTTT. Its translation is CASSHYGIRGPTGELFF.

This rearrangement joins TRBV30 to TRBJ1-5; a weak D match, TRBD1 (6 bases). This CDR3 region has 14 residues. In germline, CDR1 is GTSNPN, CDR2 SVGIG (reference sequence). V lost 0 bases and J 7 bases, leaving 13 bases between the germline ends. The CDR3 is CAWSVVGGGQPQHF. The CDR3 DNA sequence: TGTGCCTGGAGTGTGGTAGGGGGAGGGCAGCCCCAGCATTTT.

This chain links TRBV6-1 with TRBJ1-1; D is ambiguous. The V and J ends lost 4 bases and 4 bases respectively, with 13 bases between them. The CDR3 sequence is 14 residues long. Germline values: CDR1 MNHNS, CDR2 SASEGT. CDR3 sequence (DNA): TGTGCCAGCAGTGCCTCTGGATCGGGCACTGAAGCTTTCTTT. Amino acid sequence: CASSASGSGTEAFF.

The chain is built from TRBV5-1 and TRBJ2-3; 13 bases agree with TRBD2. The junction had 9 bases not matched to a gene; V was cut back by 5 bases and J by 6 bases. This CDR3 is 16 amino acids long. Germline CDR1 and CDR2: SGHRS and YFSETQ. In DNA form, the CDR3 reads TGCGCCAGCAGGTCGGGACTAGCGGGGATCGCGGATACGCAGTATTTT. The encoded protein is CASRSGLAGIADTQYF. Together with reference TRBV5-1 and TRBJ2-3, the CDR3 gives the full variable domain: KAGVTQTPRYLIKTRGQQVTLSCSPISGHRSVSWYQQTPGQGLQFLFEYFSETQRNKGNFPGRFSGRQFSNSRSEMNVSTLELGDSALYLCASRSGLAGIADTQYFGPGTRLTVL.

The V gene is TRBV2, the J gene TRBJ2-7; 7 nucleotides align to TRBD2. This CDR3 is 14 amino acids long. Germline V gene sequence: CDR1 SNHLY, CDR2 FYNNEI. The V gene end was trimmed by 6 bases and the J gene end by 6 bases; junction bases not matched to a gene: 11. CDR3 bases: TGTGCCAGCAGCGCCCTTCGGGGGGAGGTCGAGCAGTACTTC. It translates to CASSALRGEVEQYF.

The V gene is TRBV6-5, the J gene TRBJ1-6; 7 bases match TRBD1. The J segment lost 8 bases and the V segment lost 7 bases, leaving 11 bases of the junction unmatched. The CDR3 has 15 residues. Germline-derived CDR1 and CDR2 are MNHEY and SVGAGI. CDR3 amino acids: CASTLTGTVDSPLHF. In DNA, the CDR3 is TGTGCCAGCACTTTGACAGGGACCGTTGATTCACCCCTCCACTTT.

The chain links TRBV29-1 to TRBJ1-2, with D possibly TRBD1 on 5 matching bases. Trimming left V 7 bases short and J 8 bases short, with 14 bases between. There are 11 residues in the CDR3. The germline gives CDR1 SQVTM, CDR2 ANQGSEA. CDR3 sequence: CSAQGGRGYTF. DNA of the CDR3: TGCAGCGCTCAGGGTGGGCGAGGCTACACCTTC.

The chain recombines TRBV10-3 with TRBJ1-1, with a tentative D call TRBD1 (6 bases). Per germline, CDR1 ENHRY and CDR2 SYGVKD. Trimming pared 0 bases from V and 5 bases from J, leaving 13 bases between. This CDR3 has 15 amino acids. CDR3 in amino acids: CAISESTGFDTEAFF. The CDR3 bases are TGTGCCATCAGTGAGTCGACAGGTTTCGATACTGAAGCTTTCTTT.

The V gene is TRBV5-6, the J gene TRBJ2-1; D might be TRBD2 (7 bases). The CDR3 sequence is 15 residues long. Germline loops: CDR1 SGHDT, CDR2 YYEEEE. V was shortened by 9 bases and J by 7 bases, with 23 bases between the two germline ends. This chain's CDR3 is CATSPGGGGRNEQFF. CDR3 DNA: TGTGCCACCTCTCCCGGAGGGGGGGGCCGTAATGAGCAGTTCTTC.

The V and J genes are TRBV10-3 and TRBJ1-6; weak D call: TRBD1 (5 bases). The V end lost 4 bases, the J end lost 7 bases, and 17 bases lay between the germline ends. CDR3 length: 16 amino acids. Germline V lookup: CDR1 ENHRY, CDR2 SYGVKD. CDR3 in amino acids: CAISGGGGRQNSPLHF. The CDR3 nucleotides read TGTGCCATCAGTGGGGGGGGTGGACGGCAGAATTCACCCCTCCACTTT.

This chain uses TRBV7-8 with TRBJ1-5; D may be TRBD1 (6 bases). Per germline, CDR1 SGHVS and CDR2 FQNEAQ. The CDR3 is 14 amino acids. V lost 0 bases, J lost 7 bases, and 10 bases lay in between. CDR3 nucleotides: TGTGCCAGCAGCTTAGCGTGGGGGGGCCAGCCCCAGCATTTT. Its protein is CASSLAWGGQPQHF.

The chain carries TRBV5-6 and TRBJ2-3, with D perhaps TRBD1 (7 bases). The V and J ends lost 0 bases and 3 bases respectively, with 11 bases between them. Germline V gene data show CDR1 as SGHDT and CDR2 as YYEEEE. The CDR3 totals 15 residues. The CDR3 sequence is CASSLAQGGTDTQYF. CDR3 nucleotide sequence: TGTGCCAGCAGCTTGGCTCAGGGGGGTACAGATACGCAGTATTTT.

The chain joins TRBV27 to TRBJ1-2; possibly TRBD1 for D (6 bases). The CDR3 contains 16 residues. Trimming removed 4 bases at V and 5 bases at J, with 20 bases between. Germline lookup yields CDR1 MNHEY and CDR2 SMNVEV (reference sequence). The CDR3 is CASSSKPQGSRYGYTF. CDR3 nucleotide sequence: TGTGCCAGCAGTTCAAAACCACAGGGATCTAGGTATGGCTACACCTTC.

The chain links TRBV6-5 to TRBJ2-1; tentative D call: TRBD2 (7 bases). The ends were cut back, 4 bases at V and 10 bases at J, with 14 bases in the middle. CDR1 is MNHEY and CDR2 is SVGAGI in the germline V gene. This CDR3 has 13 residues. The CDR3 nucleotides are TGTGCCAGCAGTTCGGGGGGCCACCGGGAGCAGTTCTTC. Residues: CASSSGGHREQFF.

The V gene is TRBV5-6, the J gene TRBJ2-2; D perhaps matches TRBD1 (5 bases). V was trimmed by 4 bases and J by 3 bases, leaving 13 bases between them. The CDR3 has 15 residues. Germline CDR1 SGHDT, CDR2 YYEEEE. CDR3 in DNA: TGTGCCAGCAGCATGACAGTTAGGGACACCGGGGAGCTGTTTTTT. This codes for CASSMTVRDTGELFF.

In its sample, this clone was seen once. The chain has TRBV5-1 and TRBJ1-2, with a tentative D call TRBD1 (5 bases). V was clipped by 5 bases and J by 5 bases, with 16 bases between them. The CDR3 has 14 residues. Germline V gene lookup returns CDR1 SGHRS and CDR2 YFSETQ. The CDR3 sequence is CASRKGTELYGYTF. The CDR3 DNA follows: TGCGCCAGCAGGAAAGGGACTGAGCTTTATGGCTACACCTTC.

This clone is a singleton in its sample. V gene TRBV11-2 combines with J gene TRBJ2-5, with TRBD1 matching 11 bases. J lost 5 bases, V lost 3 bases, and 2 bases had no gene match. The CDR3 spans 14 residues. Germline lookup yields CDR1 SGHAT and CDR2 FQNNGV. CDR3: CASSLGQGGETQYF. The DNA for the CDR3 is TGTGCCAGCAGCTTGGGACAGGGGGGGGAGACCCAGTACTTC.

The gene calls are TRBV28 and TRBJ2-7; 8 bases fit TRBD1. The CDR3 has 15 residues. The V and J ends lost 4 bases and 7 bases, in that order; junction bases with no gene match: 12. The germline gives CDR1 MDHEN, CDR2 SYDVKM. This CDR3 is CASSSSGTGRREQYV. The DNA for the CDR3 is TGTGCCAGCAGTTCCTCCGGGACAGGCAGGCGGGAGCAGTACGTC.

The chain carries TRBV2 and TRBJ2-5; TRBD2 agrees at 16 bases. Germline CDR1 and CDR2: SNHLY and FYNNEI. CDR3 length: 17 amino acids. V dropped 6 bases and J dropped 4; count of bases not matched to a gene: 8. CDR3 bases: TGTGCCAGCAGCGGGACTAGCGGGGGGGTATGGGGAGAGACCCAGTACTTC. It is translated as CASSGTSGGVWGETQYF.

This sequence joins TRBV15 and TRBJ1-1; tentative D call: TRBD1 (5 bases). Deletions cut 3 bases from V and 3 bases from J, with 8 bases between. The CDR3 is 13 amino acids. In germline, CDR1 is LNHNV, CDR2 YYDKDF (reference sequence). The CDR3 region is CATSRGGDTEAFF. The CDR3 region has the DNA TGTGCCACCAGCAGGGGGGGGGACACTGAAGCTTTCTTT.